The 17 T cell receptor beta chains below come from one sample, sequenced in a study of blood T cell repertoires in COVID-19. Assay: immunoSEQ multiplex PCR; the TCRdb copy retains only in-frame clones and omits some. The sample holds about 110,000 clones, over 75% seen once. Sequencing was performed on peripheral blood. The receptors were sampled from a woman in her 70s with acute or convalescent COVID-19.

The CDR3 loop is CASSYSSRAYEQYV. The CDR3 coding sequence is TGTGCCAGCAGTTACTCGAGCAGGGCCTACGAGCAGTACGTC. This rearrangement joins TRBV6-6 to TRBJ2-7; tentatively, D is TRBD1 (5 bases). Germline loops: CDR1 MNHNY, CDR2 SVGAGI (reference sequence). Trimming removed 0 bases from V and 2 bases from J, with 8 bases in between. This CDR3 has 14 amino acids.

This rearrangement joins TRBV5-1 to TRBJ2-7, with a weak D call TRBD1 (6 bases). Trimming shortened V by 2 bases and J by 2 bases, and 11 bases separated the two germline ends. CDR1 and CDR2 from the germline V gene are SGHRS and YFSETQ. The CDR3 contains 14 residues. Here the CDR3 DNA reads TGCGCCAGCAGCTTATTGAACAGGGCCTACGAGCAGTACTTC. This codes for CASSLLNRAYEQYF.

This clone was seen a few times. The rearrangement uses TRBV4-1 and TRBJ2-1, with 9 bases lining up with TRBD1. Germline assignment: CDR1 MGHRA and CDR2 YSYEKL. V lost 4 bases to trimming and J lost 8 bases; unmatched junction nucleotides: 9. The length of the CDR3 is 15 residues. DNA for the CDR3: TGCGCCAGCAGCCCCGGGACAGGGTTGGTCGATGAGCAGTTCTTC. Amino acids: CASSPGTGLVDEQFF.

The V and J genes are TRBV20-1 and TRBJ1-5; tentative D call: TRBD1 (5 bases). This CDR3 region has 13 residues. The V and J ends lost 3 bases and 7 bases respectively, with 13 bases between them. Germline V lookup: CDR1 DFQATT, CDR2 SNEGSKA (reference sequence). For the CDR3, the DNA is TGCAGTGCTAGTGGATCAGGGTTCCAGCCCCAGCATTTT. Protein: CSASGSGFQPQHF.

This chain joins TRBV12-3 or TRBV12-4 and TRBJ1-2; a weak D match, TRBD1 (5 bases). This CDR3 is built from 12 residues. Trimming cost V 5 bases and J 3 bases, with 7 bases left between them. The CDR3 DNA reads TGTGCCAGCAGTCGGGGGGACTATGGCTACACCTTC. Protein sequence: CASSRGDYGYTF.

V gene TRBV2 combines with J gene TRBJ1-2, with 9 bases identical to TRBD1. Germline assignment: CDR1 SNHLY and CDR2 FYNNEI. This CDR3 has 11 residues. V dropped 7 bases and J dropped 11; count of bases not matched to a gene: 5. The CDR3 protein is CASTGTGRYTF. CDR3 nucleotides: TGTGCCAGCACCGGGACAGGGAGGTACACCTTC.

V usage is TRBV19 and J usage is TRBJ2-1; D is uncertain. V was pared by 1 base and J by 12 bases, with 10 bases between. Germline CDR1 reads LNHDA; CDR2 reads SQIVND (reference sequence). The length of the CDR3 is 12 residues. The CDR3, as DNA: TGTGCCAGTAGTATAGTTAACAAAAGGCAGTTCTTC. Protein product: CASSIVNKRQFF.

The count of this clone is one. The chain employs TRBV7-9 and TRBJ1-1; TRBD1 matches at 10 bases. The CDR3 is 15 amino acids. In germline, CDR1 is SEHNR, CDR2 FQNEAQ (reference sequence). Trimming took 5 bases from V and 4 from J; bases not matched to a gene: 7. The CDR3 protein is CASSRDRGWSTEAFF. The CDR3 DNA follows: TGTGCCAGCAGCCGGGACAGGGGATGGTCCACTGAAGCTTTCTTT.

V and J are TRBV7-2 and TRBJ1-6; TRBD1 matches at 9 bases. Germline CDR1 and CDR2: SGHTA and FQGNSA. J gave up 7 bases and V 5 bases, and 3 bases lay outside the gene matches. CDR3 length equals 14 residues. CDR3 amino acids: CASSVQGANSPLHF. CDR3 sequence (DNA): TGTGCCAGCAGCGTACAGGGGGCGAATTCACCCCTCCACTTT.

This chain uses TRBV19 with TRBJ1-6, with D perhaps matching TRBD1 (5 bases). Germline assignment: CDR1 LNHDA and CDR2 SQIVND (reference sequence). The CDR3 is made up of 13 amino acids. V was pared by 7 bases and J by 7 bases, with 11 bases between. The CDR3 region is CASNKQENSPLHF. CDR3 nucleotides: TGTGCCAGTAATAAACAGGAAAATTCACCCCTCCACTTT. The variable domain in full, completed from reference TRBV19 and TRBJ1-6, reads DGGITQSPKYLFRKEGQNVTLSCEQNLNHDAMYWYRQDPGQGLRLIYYSQIVNDFQKGDIAEGYSVSREKKESFPLTVTSAQKNPTAFYLCASNKQENSPLHFGNGTRLTVT.

This rearrangement joins TRBV12-3 or TRBV12-4 to TRBJ1-1, with D possibly matching TRBD1 (5 bases). The V and J ends lost 4 bases and 4 bases respectively, with 10 bases between them. The CDR3 spans 13 residues. The CDR3 region is CASSYTGGTEAFF. CDR3 sequence (DNA): TGTGCCAGCAGTTACACAGGTGGCACTGAAGCTTTCTTT.

J is TRBJ2-1 and V is TRBV19; 7 bases fit TRBD2. The V segment lost 8 bases and the J segment 0 bases; nucleotides outside the gene matches: 10. In germline, CDR1 is LNHDA, CDR2 SQIVND (reference sequence). CDR3 size: 16 residues. The CDR3 DNA reads as TGTGCCAGTCTCCCTCTGGGAGGGAGCTCCTACAATGAGCAGTTCTTC. This sequence encodes CASLPLGGSSYNEQFF.

V gene TRBV10-3 combines with J gene TRBJ2-6; 8 nucleotides line up with TRBD1. Germline-derived CDR1 and CDR2 are ENHRY and SYGVKD. V trimming: 6 bases; J trimming: 4 bases; junction bases outside the gene matches: 8. There are 16 residues in the CDR3. The CDR3 here is CAISPDRGRGANVLTF. The CDR3 DNA reads as TGTGCCATCAGCCCCGACAGGGGTAGAGGGGCCAACGTCCTGACTTTC.

The chain uses TRBV15 and TRBJ1-4; the D gene is possibly TRBD1 (5 bases). Trimming left V 5 bases short and J 5 bases short, with 12 bases between. Germline-derived CDR1 and CDR2 are LNHNV and YYDKDF (reference sequence). The CDR3 is 14 amino acids. CDR3 sequence (DNA): TGTGCCACCAGCGGTCGGGGGGGAAATGAAAAACTGTTTTTT. The encoded protein is CATSGRGGNEKLFF. Variable domain in full (rest from reference TRBV15 and TRBJ1-4): DAMVIQNPRYQVTQFGKPVTLSCSQTLNHNVMYWYQQKSSQAPKLLFHYYDKDFNNEADTPDNFQSRRPNTSFCFLDIRSPGLGDTAMYLCATSGRGGNEKLFFGSGTQLSVL.

In this sample, this clone turned up a few times. The chain links TRBV13 to TRBJ2-3, with D maybe TRBD2 (6 bases). The CDR3 has 15 amino acids. Trimming shortened V by 3 bases and J by 0 bases, and 10 bases separated the two germline ends. CDR1 and CDR2 (germline): PRHDT, FYEKMQ (reference sequence). CDR3 nucleotides: TGTGCCAGCAGCTTTGGAAGCGGGAGCACAGATACGCAGTATTTT. Amino acid sequence: CASSFGSGSTDTQYF.

The chain recombines TRBV28 with TRBJ1-1; D is perhaps TRBD1 (5 bases). From germline, CDR1 is MDHEN and CDR2 SYDVKM. CDR3 length: 16 amino acids. The ends were cut back, 7 bases at V and 0 bases at J, with 18 bases in the middle. The CDR3 bases are TGTGCCAGCACGGGGGGTGGCAAACTCCTGAACACTGAAGCTTTCTTT. As protein: CASTGGGKLLNTEAFF. Looking up the rest from reference TRBV28 and TRBJ1-1 gives the full variable domain: DVKVTQSSRYLVKRTGEKVFLECVQDMDHENMFWYRQDPGLGLRLIYFSYDVKMKEKGDIPEGYSVSREKKERFSLILESASTNQTSMYLCASTGGGKLLNTEAFFGQGTRLTVV.

CDR3 sequence reads: CASSPRGALSGANVLTF. As DNA, the CDR3 is TGTGCCAGCAGCCCCAGGGGGGCCCTCTCTGGGGCCAACGTCCTGACTTTC. The V gene is TRBV7-9, the J gene TRBJ2-6; perhaps TRBD1 as D (7 bases). CDR3 length: 17 residues. Trimming cost V 5 bases and J 0 bases, with 14 bases left between them. In germline, CDR1 is SEHNR, CDR2 FQNEAQ (reference sequence).